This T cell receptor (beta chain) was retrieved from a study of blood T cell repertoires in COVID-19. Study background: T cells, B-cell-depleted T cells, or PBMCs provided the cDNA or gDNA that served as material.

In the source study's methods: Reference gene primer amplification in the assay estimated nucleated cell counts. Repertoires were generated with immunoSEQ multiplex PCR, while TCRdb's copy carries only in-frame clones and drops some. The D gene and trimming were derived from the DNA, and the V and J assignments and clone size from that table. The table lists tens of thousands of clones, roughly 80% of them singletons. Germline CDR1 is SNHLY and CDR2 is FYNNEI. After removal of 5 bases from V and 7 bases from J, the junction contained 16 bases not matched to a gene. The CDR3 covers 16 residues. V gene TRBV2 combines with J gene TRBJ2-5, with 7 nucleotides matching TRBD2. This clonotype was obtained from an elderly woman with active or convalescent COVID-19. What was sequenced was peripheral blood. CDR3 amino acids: CASSRVSGGPQATQYF. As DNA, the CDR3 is TGTGCCAGCAGTCGGGTATCGGGGGGACCGCAGGCGACCCAGTACTTC.